Described below is a single T cell receptor beta chain sequence and its context. This CDR3 comprises 18 residues. V was pared by 0 bases and J by 0 bases, with 11 bases of the junction left unmatched. CDR1 is SQVTM, CDR2 ANQGSEA, per germline. The sample belongs to a study of blood T cell repertoires in COVID-19. For the study at large: From the United States, Italy and Spain came samples of acute and convalescent COVID-19. Sources were T cells, B-cell-depleted T cells, or PBMCs; the material itself was cDNA or gDNA.

Original analysis: Reference gene primer amplification gave nucleated cell count estimates. Produced via immunoSEQ multiplex PCR; TCRdb's table is partial and in-frame only. D and trimming were read from the DNA, whereas the V and J calls and clone size are those reported in that table. The sample has 200,000 to 300,000 clones; approximately 86% are singletons. The sequenced material came from peripheral blood. This chain connects TRBV29-1 to TRBJ1-5; 7 nucleotides agree with TRBD1. This receptor was identified in a human donor in a cohort sampled during active COVID-19. DNA of the CDR3: TGCAGCGTTGAAGAGTCGGGACAGCCGAGAAATAGCAATCAGCCCCAGCATTTT. Amino acids: CSVEESGQPRNSNQPQHF.